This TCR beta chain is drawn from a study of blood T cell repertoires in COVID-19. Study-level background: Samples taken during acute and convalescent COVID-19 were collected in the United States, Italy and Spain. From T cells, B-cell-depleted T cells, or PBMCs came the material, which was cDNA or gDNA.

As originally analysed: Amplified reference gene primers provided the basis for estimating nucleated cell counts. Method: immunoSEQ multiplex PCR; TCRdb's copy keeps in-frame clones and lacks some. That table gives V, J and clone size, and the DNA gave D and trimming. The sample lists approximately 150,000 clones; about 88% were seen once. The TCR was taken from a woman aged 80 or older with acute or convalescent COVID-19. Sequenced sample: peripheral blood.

The CDR3 loop reads CASSPGQRNQPQHF. DNA for the CDR3: TGTGCCAGTAGTCCGGGACAGAGGAATCAGCCCCAGCATTTT. The chain uses TRBV19 and TRBJ1-5, with 7 bases identical to TRBD1. CDR3 length: 14 residues. Per germline, CDR1 LNHDA and CDR2 SQIVND (reference sequence). J lost 4 bases, V lost 5 bases, and 5 bases had no gene match.